A single sample is the source of the 31 T cell receptor beta chains below, sequenced in a study of patients and donors after allogeneic stem cell transplantation. TCRdb re-called the RT-PCR reads through MiXCR, storing one row per CDR3 protein. The sample has over 150,000 distinct CDR3 sequences, 41% seen once. Sample: blood, either unsorted or a sorted T cell fraction (not recorded which). These receptors originate from a human donor who was either an allogeneic HSCT recipient or a stem cell or donor lymphocyte infusion donor (not recorded which). It is not recorded whose cells these are; they may come from a transplant donor.

V gene TRBV6-2 or TRBV6-3 combines with J gene TRBJ2-7, with 9 bases lining up with TRBD2. V was clipped by 7 bases and J by 2 bases; unmatched bases: 3. CDR1 is MNHEY and CDR2 is SVGEGT in the germline V gene. The CDR3 loop spans 13 amino acids. This CDR3 reads CASTSGRPYEQYF. The DNA of the CDR3 is TGTGCCAGCACAAGCGGGAGGCCCTACGAGCAGTACTTC.

The V gene is TRBV20-1, the J gene TRBJ2-7; 7 nucleotides line up with TRBD2. Germline V gives CDR1 DFQATT, CDR2 SNEGSKA (reference sequence). CDR3 size: 12 residues. The J segment lost 5 bases and the V segment lost 2 bases, leaving 3 bases of the junction unmatched. The DNA for the CDR3 is TGCAGTGCTAGACCTAGCGGACACGAGCAGTACTTC. This encodes CSARPSGHEQYF.

The J gene is TRBJ2-3, the V gene TRBV12-3 or TRBV12-4, with TRBD2 identical over 12 bases. V gave up 6 bases and J gave up 1 base; unmatched junction bases: 8. The CDR3 has 17 residues. The CDR3 here is CASRGDGLAGRTDTQYF. The CDR3 DNA follows: TGTGCCAGCAGGGGAGACGGACTAGCGGGGCGCACAGATACGCAGTATTTT.

The J gene is TRBJ2-3, the V gene TRBV6-5, with D perhaps assigned TRBD1 or TRBD2 (5 bases each). Per germline, CDR1 MNHEY and CDR2 SVGAGI. V gave up 3 bases and J gave up 4 bases, with 11 bases separating them. The CDR3 is 14 amino acids. The CDR3: CASSYLRGPDTQYF. Here the CDR3 DNA reads TGTGCCAGCAGTTATCTCCGGGGACCAGATACGCAGTATTTT.

This rearrangement joins TRBV28 to TRBJ2-1; unclear D gene. Between the trimmed V and J ends, which lost 1 base and 3 bases, there was a span of 10 bases. Germline CDR1 reads MDHEN; CDR2 reads SYDVKM. The length of the CDR3 is 15 residues. CDR3 bases: TGTGCCAGCAGTTTATTGCAGGCGAACTACAATGAGCAGTTCTTC. Translated, it gives CASSLLQANYNEQFF.

This clonotype was counted between two and nine times. The chain carries TRBV12-3 or TRBV12-4 and TRBJ1-1, with 7 bases aligning to TRBD1. This CDR3 is built from 15 residues. J was trimmed by 1 base and V by 3 bases; bases with no gene match: 5. Written as DNA, the CDR3 is TGTGCCAGCAGTTTCTCGACAGGGCCGAACACTGAAGCTTTCTTT. Amino acid sequence: CASSFSTGPNTEAFF.

This chain uses TRBV27 with TRBJ1-5; D is perhaps TRBD1 (6 bases). The CDR3 is 14 amino acids. From germline, CDR1 is MNHEY and CDR2 SMNVEV (reference sequence). V gave up 0 bases and J gave up 9 bases, with 12 bases separating them. In DNA form, the CDR3 reads TGTGCCAGCAGTTTATCGGGGGGCCTTGGGCCCCAGCATTTT. Translating it yields CASSLSGGLGPQHF.

This chain joins TRBV29-1 and TRBJ1-6, with D uncertain. The CDR3 is 13 residues long. Germline V gene sequence: CDR1 SQVTM, CDR2 ANQGSEA. The V gene lost 5 bases and the J gene lost 7 bases, with 12 bases spanning the gap. The CDR3 nucleotides are TGCAGCGTTTTCCCGGGAGGGAATTCACCCCTCCACTTT. It translates to CSVFPGGNSPLHF.

The V and J genes are TRBV7-9 and TRBJ1-5; D perhaps matches TRBD1 (5 bases). The CDR3 totals 15 residues. CDR1 and CDR2 from the germline V gene are SEHNR and FQNEAQ (reference sequence). V lost 5 bases and J lost 0, with 11 bases in between. CDR3 residues: CASSLGPISNQPQHF. The DNA for the CDR3 is TGTGCCAGCAGCCTGGGACCGATTAGCAATCAGCCCCAGCATTTT.

This clonotype has only a few counts. The chain carries TRBV12-3 or TRBV12-4 and TRBJ2-7, with D hard to call. Deletions cut 5 bases from V and 3 bases from J, with 14 bases between. The CDR3 length is 14 residues. CDR3 residues: CASSGRITNYEQYF. The CDR3, as DNA: TGTGCCAGCAGTGGACGCATAACAAACTACGAGCAGTACTTC.

The chain employs TRBV5-1 and TRBJ2-3, with no clear D. The CDR3 sequence is 16 residues long. The germline CDR1 and CDR2 sequences are SGHRS and YFSETQ. Trimming removed 0 bases at V and 1 base at J, with 12 bases between. The CDR3 reads CASSLEGTRGTDTQYF. The CDR3 nucleotides are TGCGCCAGCAGCTTGGAGGGTACTCGCGGCACAGATACGCAGTATTTT.

The V call is TRBV20-1, the J call TRBJ2-3, with a tentative D call TRBD2 (5 bases). V lost 5 bases and J lost 4, with 13 bases in between. The CDR3 extends over 13 amino acids. CDR1 DFQATT and CDR2 SNEGSKA come from the germline V gene (reference sequence). CDR3 DNA: TGCAGTGCTGATTGGGCGGGCCCAGATACGCAGTATTTT. It specifies CSADWAGPDTQYF.

The rearrangement uses TRBV3-1 and TRBJ1-2; the match to TRBD1 covers 9 bases. The junction had 6 bases not matched to a gene; V was cut back by 3 bases and J by 1 base. Germline lookup yields CDR1 LGHDT and CDR2 YNNKEL (reference sequence). The CDR3 consists of 16 residues. This CDR3 reads CASSQGQGPLNYGYTF. In DNA, the CDR3 is TGTGCCAGCAGCCAGGGACAGGGACCTCTTAACTATGGCTACACCTTC.

The chain joins TRBV29-1 to TRBJ2-5; 8 bases are shared with TRBD2. The CDR3 runs to 13 residues. V trimming: 7 bases; J trimming: 4 bases; junction bases outside the gene matches: 8. Germline assignment: CDR1 SQVTM and CDR2 ANQGSEA. In nucleotides, the CDR3 is TGCAGCGCCTCCCGGGGGGGAGGAGAGACCCAGTACTTC. This codes for CSASRGGGETQYF.

The genes are TRBV29-1 and TRBJ2-2, with 7 bases matching TRBD2. V trimming: 4 bases; J trimming: 2 bases; junction bases outside the gene matches: 7. Germline V gene sequence: CDR1 SQVTM, CDR2 ANQGSEA. The CDR3 spans 15 residues. Written as DNA, the CDR3 is TGCAGCGTTGGAAGGCTAGCGGATAACACCGGGGAGCTGTTTTTT. This gives the protein CSVGRLADNTGELFF.

This clonotype was counted only a few times. The V call is TRBV2, the J call TRBJ2-3; TRBD2 matches 8 bases. J lost 1 base, V lost 1 base, and 7 bases had no gene match. This CDR3 is built from 17 residues. Germline V gives CDR1 SNHLY, CDR2 FYNNEI. CDR3 coding DNA: TGTGCCAGCAGTGAAGGGTGGAGTAGCGGGGGCACAGATACGCAGTATTTT. This encodes CASSEGWSSGGTDTQYF. The whole variable domain, filled in from reference TRBV2 and TRBJ2-3, reads EPEVTQTPSHQVTQMGQEVILRCVPISNHLYFYWYRQILGQKVEFLVSFYNNEISEKSEIFDDQFSVERPDGSNFTLKIRSTKLEDSAMYFCASSEGWSSGGTDTQYFGPGTRLTVL.

The chain employs TRBV18 and TRBJ1-2; tentatively, D is TRBD1 (5 bases). The CDR3 loop spans 12 amino acids. Trimming cost V 6 bases and J 3 bases, with 8 bases left between them. Germline V CDR1 and CDR2: KGHSH, LQKENI. Here the CDR3 DNA reads TGTGCCAGCTCCAGGGACGACTATGGCTACACCTTC. Amino acids: CASSRDDYGYTF. The full variable domain, in which reference TRBV18 and TRBJ1-2 provide the parts outside the CDR3, is NAGVMQNPRHLVRRRGQEARLRCSPMKGHSHVYWYRQLPEEGLKFMVYLQKENIIDESGMPKERFSAEFPKEGPSILRIQQVVRGDSAAYFCASSRDDYGYTFGSGTRLTVV.

This clonotype has just a few counts. This chain connects TRBV5-1 to TRBJ1-2; D remains unclear. Trimming stripped 1 base from V and 5 bases from J, with 9 bases between. The germline CDR1 and CDR2 sequences are SGHRS and YFSETQ. The CDR3 is 13 amino acids. CDR3 region: CASSLRRGYGYTF. CDR3 coding DNA: TGCGCCAGCAGCTTGCGGCGGGGATATGGCTACACCTTC.

The chain combines TRBV12-3 or TRBV12-4 with TRBJ2-1, with 8 bases that match TRBD1. The trim removed 4 bases at V and 8 bases at J, leaving 16 bases unmatched. The CDR3 covers 17 residues. The CDR3 nucleotides read TGTGCCAGCAGTTCATCAGGGGGCGAGACTTTATACGATGAGCAGTTCTTC. It codes for CASSSSGGETLYDEQFF.

Only a few counts were recorded for this clonotype. The J gene is TRBJ1-5, the V gene TRBV28; D might be TRBD1 (5 bases). The CDR3 is 14 amino acids. Germline V gives CDR1 MDHEN, CDR2 SYDVKM. V was shortened by 4 bases and J by 5 bases, with 12 bases between the two germline ends. In DNA, the CDR3 is TGTGCCAGCAGTTACCTCGGGGGGTATCAGCCCCAGCATTTT. This translates into CASSYLGGYQPQHF.

This chain connects TRBV12-3 or TRBV12-4 to TRBJ2-7, with D unresolved. The CDR3 has 13 amino acids. Trimming removed 3 bases at V and 2 bases at J, with 8 bases between. The CDR3 sequence is CASSFDKTYEQYF. Here the CDR3 DNA reads TGTGCCAGCAGTTTTGACAAGACCTACGAGCAGTACTTC.

This sequence joins TRBV7-2 and TRBJ2-5; D is undetermined. The CDR3 is made up of 13 amino acids. Trimming removed 6 bases from V and 0 bases from J, with 8 bases in between. CDR1 is SGHTA, CDR2 FQGNSA, per germline. The DNA for the CDR3 is TGTGCCAGCAGTGGGTATAACCAAGAGACCCAGTACTTC. This gives the protein CASSGYNQETQYF.

This clonotype was counted once. Written as DNA, the CDR3 is TGTGCCAGCAGCCACCCGACAGGGGAAAAGTACTTC. Amino acid sequence: CASSHPTGEKYF. The chain recombines TRBV3-1 with TRBJ2-4; 8 nucleotides line up with TRBD1. CDR1 and CDR2 from the germline V gene are LGHDT and YNNKEL (reference sequence). The CDR3 has 12 residues. Unmatched junction bases numbered 6, after V lost 3 bases and J lost 14 bases.

J is TRBJ1-4 and V is TRBV5-1, with TRBD1 identical over 10 bases. CDR3 size: 16 residues. The J segment lost 6 bases and the V segment lost 2 bases, leaving 7 bases of the junction unmatched. The germline gives CDR1 SGHRS, CDR2 YFSETQ. CDR3 coding DNA: TGCGCCAGCAGCTTAGAAGGACAGGGGGGGTATGAAAAACTGTTTTTT. This encodes CASSLEGQGGYEKLFF.

The chain links TRBV27 to TRBJ1-2, with TRBD1 as a possible D gene (5 bases). CDR1 MNHEY and CDR2 SMNVEV come from the germline V gene (reference sequence). This CDR3 contains 13 residues. Trimming left V 2 bases short and J 6 bases short, with 10 bases between. The CDR3 DNA sequence: TGTGCCAGCAGTTTACAGGGCCAGAATGGCTACACCTTC. Translating gives CASSLQGQNGYTF.

The chain recombines TRBV5-1 with TRBJ2-1; 11 nucleotides align to TRBD2. The CDR3 contains 16 residues. V was pared by 4 bases and J by 4 bases, with 7 bases of the junction left unmatched. Germline CDR1 reads SGHRS; CDR2 reads YFSETQ. CDR3 sequence reads: CASSLLAGGLYNEQFF. In DNA form, the CDR3 reads TGCGCCAGCAGCCTCCTAGCGGGAGGTCTATACAATGAGCAGTTCTTC.

The rearrangement joins TRBV7-6 to TRBJ2-3; D may be TRBD2 (6 bases). V dropped 3 bases and J dropped 1 base, with 17 bases sitting between them. In germline, CDR1 is SGHVS, CDR2 FNYEAQ. The CDR3 contains 17 residues. The CDR3 nucleotides read TGTGCCAGCAGCTTTTCCTCGGGGGAGGTGGGCACAGATACGCAGTATTTT. Protein: CASSFSSGEVGTDTQYF.

This chain connects TRBV5-1 to TRBJ1-1; no firm D call. The germline CDR1 and CDR2 sequences are SGHRS and YFSETQ. The CDR3 contains 14 residues. V was clipped by 1 base and J by 0 bases, with 7 bases between them. CDR3 nucleotide sequence: TGCGCCAGCAGCTTGATAAGGGTGAACACTGAAGCTTTCTTT. This translates into CASSLIRVNTEAFF.

The chain recombines TRBV15 with TRBJ1-1, with D possibly being TRBD1 (5 bases). Germline lookup yields CDR1 LNHNV and CDR2 YYDKDF (reference sequence). Trimming stripped 1 base from V and 1 base from J, with 10 bases between. The CDR3 loop spans 15 amino acids. The CDR3 DNA reads as TGTGCCACCAGCAGAGCGGGACCGCGGAACACTGAAGCTTTCTTT. As protein: CATSRAGPRNTEAFF.

This chain connects TRBV18 to TRBJ1-1, with 10 bases identical to TRBD1. CDR3 size: 14 residues. V trimming: 6 bases; J trimming: 1 base; junction bases outside the gene matches: 2. CDR1 and CDR2 (germline): KGHSH, LQKENI. CDR3 amino acids: CASSRQGANTEAFF. The CDR3 region has the DNA TGTGCCAGCTCCCGACAGGGGGCGAACACTGAAGCTTTCTTT.

The sample holds a few counts of this clonotype. The chain employs TRBV5-5 and TRBJ2-2, with D unclear. The CDR3 runs to 13 residues. Trimming removed 0 bases at V and 5 bases at J, with 5 bases between. Germline V gene lookup returns CDR1 SGHKS and CDR2 YYEKEE (reference sequence). The CDR3 DNA follows: TGTGCCAGCAGCTTGGGGTTGACCGGGGAGCTGTTTTTT. This translates into CASSLGLTGELFF.